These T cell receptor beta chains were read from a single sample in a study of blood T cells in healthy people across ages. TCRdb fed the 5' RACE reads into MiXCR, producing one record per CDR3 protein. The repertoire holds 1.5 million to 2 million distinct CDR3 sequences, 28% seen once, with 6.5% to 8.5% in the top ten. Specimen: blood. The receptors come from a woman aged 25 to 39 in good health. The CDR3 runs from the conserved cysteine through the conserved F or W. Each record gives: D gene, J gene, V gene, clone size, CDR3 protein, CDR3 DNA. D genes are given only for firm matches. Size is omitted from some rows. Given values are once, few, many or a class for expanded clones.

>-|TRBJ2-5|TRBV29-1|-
CSVVLYNEQYF
TGCAGCGTTGTACTTTACAATGAGCAGTACTTC
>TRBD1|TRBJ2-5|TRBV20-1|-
CSARDGTGVETQYF
TGCAGTGCTAGAGATGGGACAGGGGTGGAGACCCAGTACTTC
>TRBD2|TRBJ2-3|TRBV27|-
CASSPRGALGTSTDTQYF
TGTGCCAGCAGTCCGCGGGGGGCTCTGGGGACTAGCACAGATACGCAGTATTTT
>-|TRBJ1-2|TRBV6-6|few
CASSQGEYYGYTF
TGTGCCAGCTCGCAAGGGGAATACTATGGCTACACCTTC
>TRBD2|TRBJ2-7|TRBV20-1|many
CSARLAGEPYEQYF
TGCAGTGCAAGACTAGCGGGGGAACCCTACGAGCAGTACTTC
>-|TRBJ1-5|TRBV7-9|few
CTSSATGANQPQHF
TGTACCAGCAGCGCGACAGGCGCGAATCAGCCCCAGCATTTT
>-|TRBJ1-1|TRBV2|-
CASSGDTGMNIEAFF
TGTGCCAGCAGTGGGGACACAGGAATGAACATTGAAGCTTTCTTT
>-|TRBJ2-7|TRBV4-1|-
CASSQEMRAYEQYF
TGCGCCAGCAGCCAAGAAATGAGGGCCTACGAGCAGTACTTC
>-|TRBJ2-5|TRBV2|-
CASLEGQETQYF
TGTGCCAGCCTAGAGGGACAAGAGACCCAGTACTTC
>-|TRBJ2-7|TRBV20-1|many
CSAIRDRGGEQYF
TGCAGTGCCATTCGGGACCGCGGAGGGGAGCAGTACTTC
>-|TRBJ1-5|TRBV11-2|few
CASSWGIGGNQPQHF
TGTGCCAGCAGCTGGGGGATCGGGGGCAATCAGCCCCAGCATTTT
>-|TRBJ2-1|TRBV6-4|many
CASSEETATPNEQFF
TGTGCCAGCAGTGAGGAGACAGCTACACCCAATGAGCAGTTCTTC
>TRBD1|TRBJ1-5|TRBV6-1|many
CASSLSDRVNQPQHF
TGTGCCAGCAGCCTTTCCGACAGGGTCAATCAGCCCCAGCATTTT
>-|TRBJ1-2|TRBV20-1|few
CSAPGDKGYGYTF
TGCAGTGCTCCCGGGGACAAGGGTTATGGCTACACCTTC
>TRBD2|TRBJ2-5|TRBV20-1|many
CSATSGSLETQYF
TGCAGTGCTACCAGCGGGAGCCTTGAGACCCAGTACTTC
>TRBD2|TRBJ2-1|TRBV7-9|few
CAAGLAGGFSYNEQFF
TGTGCCGCTGGACTAGCGGGAGGATTCTCCTACAATGAGCAGTTCTTC
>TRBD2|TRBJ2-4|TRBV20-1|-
CSARVAGGRLGNIQYF
TGCAGTGCTAGAGTAGCGGGGGGGCGCCTGGGAAACATTCAGTACTTC
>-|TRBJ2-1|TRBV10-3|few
CAISDRETGRDEQFF
TGTGCCATCAGTGACCGGGAGACGGGTAGGGATGAGCAGTTCTTC
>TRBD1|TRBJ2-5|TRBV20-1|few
CSASPGTEKEETQYF
TGCAGTGCTAGCCCCGGGACAGAAAAAGAAGAGACCCAGTACTTC
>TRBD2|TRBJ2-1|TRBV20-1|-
CSARSGLASNEQFF
TGCAGTGCTAGATCCGGACTAGCCAGCAATGAGCAGTTCTTC
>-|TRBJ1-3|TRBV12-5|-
CASGPGFNGNTIYF
TGTGCTAGTGGCCCGGGATTCAATGGAAACACCATATATTTT
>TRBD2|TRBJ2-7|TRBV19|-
CASSLRTSSFYEQYF
TGTGCCAGTAGTCTACGGACTAGTTCTTTCTACGAGCAGTACTTC
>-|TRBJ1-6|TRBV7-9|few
CASSLTAGDNSPLHF
TGTGCCAGCAGCTTAACGGCCGGGGATAATTCACCCCTCCACTTT
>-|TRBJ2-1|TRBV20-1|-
CSATNRLGFGGRNNEQFF
TGCAGTGCTACCAATAGACTAGGGTTTGGCGGTCGAAACAATGAGCAGTTCTTC
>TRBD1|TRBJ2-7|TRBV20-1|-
CRVGTVFGEQYF
TGCAGGGTCGGGACAGTGTTTGGCGAGCAGTACTTC
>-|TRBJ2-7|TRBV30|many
CAWSVGFDEQYF
TGTGCCTGGAGTGTAGGGTTCGACGAGCAGTACTTC
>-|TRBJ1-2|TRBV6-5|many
CASSYGANYGYTF
TGTGCCAGCAGTTACGGCGCTAACTATGGCTACACCTTC
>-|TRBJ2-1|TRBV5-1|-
CASRWGTYNEQFF
TGCGCCAGCAGGTGGGGGACCTACAATGAGCAGTTCTTC
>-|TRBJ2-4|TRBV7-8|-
CASDSDGSENIQYF
TGTGCCAGCGACTCTGATGGCAGCGAAAACATTCAGTACTTC
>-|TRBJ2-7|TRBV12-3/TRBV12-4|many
CASSPGGTRTYEQYF
TGTGCCAGCAGCCCAGGGGGGACACGAACCTACGAGCAGTACTTC
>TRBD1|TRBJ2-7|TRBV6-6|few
CASSTTGGSSYEQYF
TGTGCCAGCAGTACCACAGGGGGCAGCTCCTACGAGCAGTACTTC
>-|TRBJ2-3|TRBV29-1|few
CSVVGAAMSDTQYF
TGCAGCGTTGTAGGAGCGGCCATGTCAGATACGCAGTATTTT
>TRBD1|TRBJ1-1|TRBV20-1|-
CSASQGALTEAFF
TGCAGTGCCTCACAGGGGGCCCTCACTGAAGCTTTCTTT
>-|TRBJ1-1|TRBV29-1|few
CSARDGAEAFF
TGCAGCGCCCGAGATGGGGCTGAAGCTTTCTTT
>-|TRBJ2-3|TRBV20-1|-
CSAIRDVGDTQYF
TGCAGTGCCATCAGGGATGTGGGAGATACGCAGTATTTT
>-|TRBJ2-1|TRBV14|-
CASSQLGGVSYNEQFF
TGTGCCAGCAGCCAACTTGGCGGAGTCTCCTACAATGAGCAGTTCTTC
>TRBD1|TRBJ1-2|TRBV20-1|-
CSARSTGIGRGHTF
TGCAGTGCTAGGTCGACAGGGATTGGGAGGGGCCACACCTTC
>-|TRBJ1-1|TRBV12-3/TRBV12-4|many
CASSTGTEAFF
TGTGCCAGCAGTACGGGCACTGAAGCTTTCTTT
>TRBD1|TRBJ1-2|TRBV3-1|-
CASSQGTRGQGYGYTF
TGTGCCAGCAGCCAAGGGACTCGAGGACAGGGGTATGGCTACACCTTC
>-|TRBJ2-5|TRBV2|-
CASRAEVLETQYF
TGTGCCAGCAGAGCCGAGGTTTTAGAGACCCAGTACTTC
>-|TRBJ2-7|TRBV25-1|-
CASSDGSGEDEQYF
TGTGCCAGCAGTGACGGGTCAGGGGAAGACGAGCAGTACTTC